These 31 T cell receptor beta chains originate from one sample sequenced in a study of CD8 T cells in ankylosing spondylitis. TCRdb redid the calling of the 5' RACE reads with MiXCR, one entry per CDR3 protein. The sample has 300,000 to 350,000 distinct CDR3 sequences; 20% are singletons. The sequenced sample was blood, either unsorted or a sorted T cell fraction (not recorded which). These receptors came from a female donor with ankylosing spondylitis or in good health (not recorded which).

The rearrangement joins TRBV3-1 to TRBJ2-1; D unresolved. The V end lost 0 bases, the J end lost 3 bases, and 9 bases lay between the germline ends. This CDR3 has 15 residues. Germline lookup yields CDR1 LGHDT and CDR2 YNNKEL (reference sequence). The CDR3, as DNA: TGTGCCAGCAGCCAAGATGCGAGGCGCTACAATGAGCAGTTCTTC. It translates to CASSQDARRYNEQFF.

The J gene is TRBJ2-7, the V gene TRBV29-1, with a tentative D call TRBD2 (5 bases). CDR1 and CDR2 (germline): SQVTM, ANQGSEA. Trimming stripped 4 bases from V and 2 bases from J, with 6 bases between. The CDR3 is 11 amino acids. CDR3 protein: CSVGGTYEQYF. The CDR3 DNA is TGCAGCGTTGGAGGGACCTACGAGCAGTACTTC.

This clonotype was found many times. The rearrangement links TRBV10-3 to TRBJ2-1; maybe TRBD1 (5 bases). Germline V gene lookup returns CDR1 ENHRY and CDR2 SYGVKD. The CDR3 runs 13 residues. V dropped 2 bases and J dropped 7 bases, with 9 bases sitting between them. As DNA, the CDR3 is TGTGCCATCAGTGAGCAGGGCGTAAATGAGCAGTTCTTC. Encoded protein: CAISEQGVNEQFF.

The sample holds a few counts of this clonotype. This rearrangement joins TRBV5-1 to TRBJ2-5, with 9 bases identical to TRBD1. J gave up 4 bases and V 2 bases, and 9 bases lay outside the gene matches. CDR1 and CDR2 from the germline V gene are SGHRS and YFSETQ. The CDR3 has 16 amino acids. The DNA for the CDR3 is TGCGCCAGCAGCTTAACTCCGGGACAGGGTGGAGAGACCCAGTACTTC. Protein: CASSLTPGQGGETQYF.

This clonotype occurred a few times. V is TRBV6-2 or TRBV6-3 and J is TRBJ1-1; D ambiguous. Looked up from germline, CDR1 is MNHEY and CDR2 is SVGEGT. This CDR3 comprises 14 residues. The V end lost 0 bases, the J end lost 0 bases, and 5 bases lay between the germline ends. The CDR3 DNA follows: TGTGCCAGCAGTTACTCGGCTCTGAACACTGAAGCTTTCTTT. This codes for CASSYSALNTEAFF.

This clonotype came up a few times. The chain links TRBV20-1 to TRBJ1-6; D is unclear. Trimming shortened V by 3 bases and J by 3 bases, and 12 bases separated the two germline ends. The CDR3 is 15 amino acids. From germline, CDR1 is DFQATT and CDR2 SNEGSKA (reference sequence). In DNA form, the CDR3 reads TGCAGTGCTAGTGTAGGCCTTAGCTATAATTCACCCCTCCACTTT. Translation: CSASVGLSYNSPLHF.

This clonotype was picked up a small number of times. The V gene is TRBV6-1, the J gene TRBJ1-2, with D possibly being TRBD1 (5 bases). V shed 6 bases and J shed 7 bases, with 21 bases lying between them. This CDR3 region has 15 residues. Per the germline V gene, CDR1 is MNHNS and CDR2 is SASEGT. As DNA, the CDR3 is TGTGCCAGCAGCTCGAATGGCGGGGGGGTGAGTGGCTACACCTTC. Translation: CASSSNGGGVSGYTF.

This chain joins TRBV12-3 or TRBV12-4 and TRBJ1-6; D perhaps matches TRBD1 (5 bases). V was trimmed by 1 base and J by 10 bases, leaving 11 bases between them. The CDR3 contains 14 residues. CDR3 sequence (DNA): TGTGCCAGCAGTTTAGAGGGGATAGGGTCACCCCTCCACTTT. This codes for CASSLEGIGSPLHF.

The chain couples TRBV10-3 to TRBJ2-7; no firm D call. Per the germline V gene, CDR1 is ENHRY and CDR2 is SYGVKD. This CDR3 is built from 16 residues. Trimming left V 0 bases short and J 2 bases short, with 14 bases between. The CDR3 nucleotides are TGTGCCATCAGTGAGTCGACGCCGACACCGACCTACGAGCAGTACTTC. Protein sequence: CAISESTPTPTYEQYF.

The chain uses TRBV5-6 and TRBJ2-7; the D gene could be TRBD1 or TRBD2 (5 bases each). V lost 6 bases to trimming and J lost 3 bases, with 16 bases between them. The CDR3 length is 14 residues. From germline, CDR1 is SGHDT and CDR2 YYEEEE. CDR3 DNA: TGTGCCAGCACCTTCTCGGGACCACACTACGAGCAGTACTTC. This encodes CASTFSGPHYEQYF.

The V and J genes are TRBV30 and TRBJ1-2; D remains ambiguous. This CDR3 has 11 residues. Between the trimmed V and J ends, which lost 7 bases and 8 bases, there was a span of 14 bases. Per the germline V gene, CDR1 is GTSNPN and CDR2 is SVGIG (reference sequence). The CDR3 DNA reads as TGTGCCTTCCCCCGCCCACCCGGCTACACCTTC. This gives the protein CAFPRPPGYTF.

This chain links TRBV3-1 with TRBJ2-5; D might be TRBD2 (5 bases). The CDR3 consists of 15 residues. V lost 6 bases and J 2 bases, leaving 16 bases between the germline ends. Germline loops: CDR1 LGHDT, CDR2 YNNKEL (reference sequence). DNA of the CDR3: TGTGCCAGCAGTCTGAGTCGGGGATTTCAAGAGACCCAGTACTTC. This encodes CASSLSRGFQETQYF.

This clonotype was counted a few times. This sequence joins TRBV19 and TRBJ2-1, with 9 bases matching TRBD2. V dropped 2 bases and J dropped 6; count of bases not matched to a gene: 5. CDR3 length: 15 residues. Germline V lookup: CDR1 LNHDA, CDR2 SQIVND (reference sequence). The DNA of the CDR3 is TGTGCCAGTAGTATAATCAGCGGGAGGCTCAATGAGCAGTTCTTC. This sequence encodes CASSIISGRLNEQFF.

This clonotype was seen a handful of times. The chain recombines TRBV29-1 with TRBJ2-3; TRBD2 agrees at 9 bases. The CDR3 covers 14 residues. Germline assignment: CDR1 SQVTM and CDR2 ANQGSEA. Trimming removed 6 bases from V and 4 bases from J; junction bases left unmatched: 8. CDR3 region: CSVGTSPIPDTQYF. The CDR3 DNA is TGCAGCGTCGGGACTAGCCCAATTCCAGATACGCAGTATTTT.

The chain combines TRBV2 with TRBJ1-2, with TRBD1 matching 7 bases. The CDR3 runs to 12 residues. The junction had 1 base not matched to a gene; V was cut back by 4 bases and J by 5 bases. Germline-derived CDR1 and CDR2 are SNHLY and FYNNEI. The CDR3 region is CASSATGYGYTF. Written as DNA, the CDR3 is TGTGCCAGCAGTGCGACAGGGTATGGCTACACCTTC. The complete variable domain, with remaining parts taken from reference TRBV2 and TRBJ1-2, reads EPEVTQTPSHQVTQMGQEVILRCVPISNHLYFYWYRQILGQKVEFLVSFYNNEISEKSEIFDDQFSVERPDGSNFTLKIRSTKLEDSAMYFCASSATGYGYTFGSGTRLTVV.

This chain uses TRBV5-1 with TRBJ2-1, with unresolved D. The germline V gene has CDR1 SGHRS and CDR2 YFSETQ. The CDR3 extends over 12 amino acids. Trimming took off 4 bases at V and 9 bases at J, with 11 bases between the two ends. CDR3 residues: CASSPDLFEQFF. The CDR3 DNA is TGCGCCAGCAGCCCCGACTTGTTTGAGCAGTTCTTC.

This clonotype turned up a few times. The rearrangement links TRBV12-3 or TRBV12-4 to TRBJ2-1; 11 bases are a match to TRBD1. The CDR3 loop spans 16 amino acids. The V segment lost 0 bases and the J segment 6 bases; nucleotides outside the gene matches: 4. The chain's CDR3 is CASSLAGQGGFNEQFF. DNA for the CDR3: TGTGCCAGCAGTTTAGCGGGACAGGGGGGCTTCAATGAGCAGTTCTTC.

Notes on this clonotype: This may come from a read error, since a much larger clone is one base off. J is TRBJ2-1 and V is TRBV24-1, with 9 bases aligning to TRBD1. With V trimmed by 12 bases and J by 10 bases, 6 bases remained unmatched. Looked up from germline, CDR1 is KGHDR and CDR2 is SFDVKD. CDR3 size: 11 residues. The CDR3, as DNA: TGTGCCGTGGGACAGGGAGGCGAGCAGTTCTTC. Translation: CAVGQGGEQFF.

The rearrangement uses TRBV7-6 and TRBJ2-5; tentatively, D is TRBD1 (6 bases). The germline gives CDR1 SGHVS, CDR2 FNYEAQ. This CDR3 spans 16 amino acids. V was clipped by 5 bases and J by 0 bases, with 16 bases between them. The CDR3 protein is CASSNRLRDNQETQYF. Written as DNA, the CDR3 is TGTGCCAGCAGCAATCGTCTCCGGGACAACCAAGAGACCCAGTACTTC.

This clonotype was picked up a small number of times. This chain connects TRBV7-2 to TRBJ2-3; the D is unclear. The CDR3 is made up of 16 amino acids. Germline lookup yields CDR1 SGHTA and CDR2 FQGNSA. Between the trimmed V and J ends, which lost 3 bases and 0 bases, there was a span of 13 bases. CDR3 in amino acids: CASSFQVPYSTDTQYF. The CDR3 nucleotides are TGTGCCAGCAGCTTCCAGGTCCCCTATAGCACAGATACGCAGTATTTT.

There are a few counts of this clonotype. The chain uses TRBV12-3 or TRBV12-4 and TRBJ2-2; 14 bases are shared with TRBD2. The junction had 12 bases not matched to a gene; V was cut back by 8 bases and J by 4 bases. The CDR3 has 18 residues. This CDR3 reads CASDPGLAGEPGTGELFF. As DNA, the CDR3 is TGTGCCAGCGATCCGGGACTAGCGGGAGAACCGGGCACCGGGGAGCTGTTTTTT.

This chain links TRBV18 with TRBJ1-1; maybe TRBD1 (6 bases). Germline CDR1 KGHSH, CDR2 LQKENI. V was trimmed by 6 bases and J by 0 bases, leaving 11 bases between them. There are 14 residues in the CDR3. CDR3: CASSHRDVNTEAFF. The CDR3, as DNA: TGTGCCAGCTCGCACAGGGATGTGAACACTGAAGCTTTCTTT. The full variable domain, rest sourced from reference TRBV18 and TRBJ1-1, is NAGVMQNPRHLVRRRGQEARLRCSPMKGHSHVYWYRQLPEEGLKFMVYLQKENIIDESGMPKERFSAEFPKEGPSILRIQQVVRGDSAAYFCASSHRDVNTEAFFGQGTRLTVV.

This chain uses TRBV30 with TRBJ2-5, with a tentative D call TRBD2 (5 bases). Per germline, CDR1 GTSNPN and CDR2 SVGIG (reference sequence). Trimming removed 1 base at V and 5 bases at J, with 5 bases between. This CDR3 has 11 amino acids. The CDR3 loop is CAWSAGETQYF. CDR3 coding DNA: TGTGCCTGGAGTGCGGGGGAGACCCAGTACTTC.

This clonotype was counted only a few times. CDR3 sequence: CASSSTGSPYNEQFF. The CDR3 DNA follows: TGTGCCAGCAGTTCTACAGGGTCCCCGTACAATGAGCAGTTCTTC. This chain connects TRBV7-3 to TRBJ2-1, with a tentative D call TRBD1 (6 bases). Germline V gene lookup returns CDR1 SGHTA and CDR2 FQGTGA. Trimming shortened V by 6 bases and J by 4 bases, and 16 bases separated the two germline ends. The CDR3 has 15 amino acids.

The chain links TRBV12-3 or TRBV12-4 to TRBJ2-1; D is possibly TRBD2 (5 bases). Trimming took 5 bases from V and 3 from J, leaving 8 bases between them. The CDR3 extends over 13 amino acids. In DNA form, the CDR3 reads TGTGCCAGCAGTCGGAGGAACTACAATGAGCAGTTCTTC. This gives the protein CASSRRNYNEQFF.

The genes are TRBV6-2 or TRBV6-3 and TRBJ1-1, with TRBD1 identical over 8 bases. CDR3 size: 15 residues. V lost 5 bases and J lost 4; bases outside the gene matches: 9. Germline V lookup: CDR1 MNHEY, CDR2 SVGEGT. CDR3 sequence reads: CASSPYQGASTEAFF. As DNA, the CDR3 is TGTGCCAGCAGTCCTTACCAGGGGGCGAGCACTGAAGCTTTCTTT.

The V gene is TRBV10-3, the J gene TRBJ2-2; TRBD1 or TRBD2 may be the D gene (5 bases each). Germline CDR1 is ENHRY and CDR2 is SYGVKD. The CDR3 has 14 residues. V shed 5 bases and J shed 5 bases, with 12 bases lying between them. The CDR3 region has the DNA TGTGCCATCAGTCCACGGGACGGAACCGGGGAGCTGTTTTTT. Amino acid sequence: CAISPRDGTGELFF.

V is TRBV30 and J is TRBJ2-5; unclear D gene. Between the trimmed V and J ends, which lost 7 bases and 5 bases, there was a span of 17 bases. Germline CDR1 is GTSNPN and CDR2 is SVGIG (reference sequence). This CDR3 comprises 13 residues. The CDR3 DNA follows: TGTGCCTTAATGAACCTGATGAGGGAGACCCAGTACTTC. Its translation is CALMNLMRETQYF.

This clonotype was recorded at least ten times. This chain links TRBV29-1 with TRBJ2-4; unclear D gene. This CDR3 is 12 amino acids long. The germline V and J ends were trimmed by 1 base and 6 bases, with 7 bases remaining between them. Germline V CDR1 and CDR2: SQVTM, ANQGSEA. CDR3 protein: CSVEGAVNIQYF. DNA of the CDR3: TGCAGCGTTGAAGGAGCCGTAAACATTCAGTACTTC.

The chain employs TRBV20-1 and TRBJ2-1; TRBD1 matches 11 bases. V lost 6 bases, J lost 9 bases, and 13 bases stayed unmatched. CDR3 size: 15 residues. Germline CDR1 DFQATT, CDR2 SNEGSKA (reference sequence). The CDR3 is CSALLGDRGSGEQFF. The CDR3 region has the DNA TGCAGTGCCCTCCTTGGGGACAGGGGGTCTGGTGAGCAGTTCTTC.

CDR3 nucleotides: TGTGCCAGCAGCAAAAGGAGCTCCTACAATGAGCAGTTCTTC. It codes for CASSKRSSYNEQFF. The chain couples TRBV21-1 to TRBJ2-1. TRBV21-1 is marked as a pseudogene. There are 14 residues in the CDR3.